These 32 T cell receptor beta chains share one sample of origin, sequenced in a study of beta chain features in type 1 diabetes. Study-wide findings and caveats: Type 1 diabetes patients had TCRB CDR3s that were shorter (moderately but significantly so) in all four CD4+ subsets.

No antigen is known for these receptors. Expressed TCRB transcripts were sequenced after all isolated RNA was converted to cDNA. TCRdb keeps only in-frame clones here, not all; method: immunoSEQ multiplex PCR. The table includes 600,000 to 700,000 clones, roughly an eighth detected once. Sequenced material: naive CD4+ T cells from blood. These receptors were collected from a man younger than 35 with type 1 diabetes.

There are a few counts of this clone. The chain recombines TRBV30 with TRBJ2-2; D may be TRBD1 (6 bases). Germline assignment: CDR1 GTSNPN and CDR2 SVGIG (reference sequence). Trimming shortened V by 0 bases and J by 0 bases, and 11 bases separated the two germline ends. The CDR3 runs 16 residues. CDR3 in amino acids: CAWSVQGGANTGELFF. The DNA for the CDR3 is TGTGCCTGGAGTGTACAGGGCGGTGCGAACACCGGGGAGCTGTTTTTT.

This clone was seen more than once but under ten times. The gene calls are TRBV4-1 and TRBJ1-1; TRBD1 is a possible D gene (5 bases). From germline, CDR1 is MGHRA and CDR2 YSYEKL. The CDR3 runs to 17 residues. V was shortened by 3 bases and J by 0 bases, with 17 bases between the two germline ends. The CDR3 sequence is CASSHRGEKHMNTEAFF. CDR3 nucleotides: TGCGCCAGCAGCCATAGGGGAGAGAAACACATGAACACTGAAGCTTTCTTT.

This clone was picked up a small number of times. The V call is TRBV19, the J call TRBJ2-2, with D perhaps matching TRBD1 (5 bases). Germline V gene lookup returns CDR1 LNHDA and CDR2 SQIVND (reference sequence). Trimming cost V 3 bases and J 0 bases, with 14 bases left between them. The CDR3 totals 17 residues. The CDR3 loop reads CASSIRQIVANTGELFF. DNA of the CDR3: TGTGCCAGTAGTATCAGACAGATAGTAGCGAACACCGGGGAGCTGTTTTTT.

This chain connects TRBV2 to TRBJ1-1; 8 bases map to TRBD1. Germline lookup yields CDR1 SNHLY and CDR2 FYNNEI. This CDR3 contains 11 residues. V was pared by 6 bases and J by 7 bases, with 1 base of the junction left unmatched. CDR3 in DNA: TGTGCCAGCAGAGGACAGGGTGAAGCTTTCTTT. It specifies CASRGQGEAFF.

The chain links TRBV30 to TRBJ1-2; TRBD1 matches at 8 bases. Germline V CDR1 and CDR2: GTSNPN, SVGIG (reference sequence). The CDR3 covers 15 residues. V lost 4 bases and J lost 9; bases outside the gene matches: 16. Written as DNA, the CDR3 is TGTGCCTGGACCGATACCGACAGGGGTCTTATACGCTACACCTTC. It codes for CAWTDTDRGLIRYTF.

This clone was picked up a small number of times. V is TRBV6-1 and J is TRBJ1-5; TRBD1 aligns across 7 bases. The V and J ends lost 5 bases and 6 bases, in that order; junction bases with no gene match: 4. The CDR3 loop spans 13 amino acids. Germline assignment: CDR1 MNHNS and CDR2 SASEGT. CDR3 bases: TGTGCCAGCAGTAGGGGGCCTGGTCAGCCCCAGCATTTT. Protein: CASSRGPGQPQHF.

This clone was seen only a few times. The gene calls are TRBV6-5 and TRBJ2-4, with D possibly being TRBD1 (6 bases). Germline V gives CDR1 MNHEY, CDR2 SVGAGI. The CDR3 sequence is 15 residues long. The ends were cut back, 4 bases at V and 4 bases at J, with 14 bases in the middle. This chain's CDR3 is CASSSAGTPKNIQYF. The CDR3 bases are TGTGCCAGCAGTTCCGCCGGGACACCGAAAAACATTCAGTACTTC.

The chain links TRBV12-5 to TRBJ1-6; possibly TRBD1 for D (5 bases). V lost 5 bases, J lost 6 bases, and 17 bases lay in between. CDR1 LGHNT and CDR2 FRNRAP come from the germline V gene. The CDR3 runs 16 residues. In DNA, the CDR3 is TGTGCTAGTGGTCCCCTGCCCGGGGCTGGTAATTCACCCCTCCACTTT. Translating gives CASGPLPGAGNSPLHF.

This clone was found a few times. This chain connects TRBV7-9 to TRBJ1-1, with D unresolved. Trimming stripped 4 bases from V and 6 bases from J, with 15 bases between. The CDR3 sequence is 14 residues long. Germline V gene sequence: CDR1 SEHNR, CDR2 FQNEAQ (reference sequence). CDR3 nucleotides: TGTGCCAGCAGCTCCTTGGTAGCCACCGCTGAAGCTTTCTTT. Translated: CASSSLVATAEAFF.

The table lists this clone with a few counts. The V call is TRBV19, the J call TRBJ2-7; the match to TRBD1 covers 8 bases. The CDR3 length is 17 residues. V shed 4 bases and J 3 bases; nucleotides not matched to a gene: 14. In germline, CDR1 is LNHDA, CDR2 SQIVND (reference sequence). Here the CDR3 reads CASSSSSGTGENYEQYF. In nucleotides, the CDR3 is TGTGCCAGTAGTAGTTCTTCCGGGACAGGCGAAAACTACGAGCAGTACTTC.

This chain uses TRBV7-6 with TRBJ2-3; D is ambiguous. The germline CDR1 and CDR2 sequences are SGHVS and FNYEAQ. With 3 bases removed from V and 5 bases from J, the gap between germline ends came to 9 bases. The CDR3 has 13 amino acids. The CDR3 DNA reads TGTGCCAGCAGCTTGCGTTCCCTAGATACGCAGTATTTT. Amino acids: CASSLRSLDTQYF.

The DNA of the CDR3 is TGTGCCATAGAGAGCTCTGGAAACACCATATATTTT. This encodes CAIESSGNTIYF. V usage is TRBV19 and J usage is TRBJ1-3; D is ambiguous. The germline V and J ends were trimmed by 10 bases and 0 bases, with 7 bases remaining between them. Germline V CDR1 and CDR2: LNHDA, SQIVND (reference sequence). This CDR3 region has 12 residues.

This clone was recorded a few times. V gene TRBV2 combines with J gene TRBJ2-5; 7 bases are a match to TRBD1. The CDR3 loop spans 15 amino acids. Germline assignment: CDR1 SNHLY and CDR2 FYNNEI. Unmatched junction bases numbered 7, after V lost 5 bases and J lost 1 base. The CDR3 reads CASSKFWDSQETQYF. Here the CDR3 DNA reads TGTGCCAGCAGTAAATTTTGGGACAGCCAAGAGACCCAGTACTTC.

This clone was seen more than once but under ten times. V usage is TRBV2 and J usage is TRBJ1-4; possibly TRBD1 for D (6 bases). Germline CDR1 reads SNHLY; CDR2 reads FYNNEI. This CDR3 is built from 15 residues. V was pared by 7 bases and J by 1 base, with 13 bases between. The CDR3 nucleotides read TGTGCCAGCATCCCACAGGGTTTAACTAATGAAAAACTGTTTTTT. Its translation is CASIPQGLTNEKLFF.

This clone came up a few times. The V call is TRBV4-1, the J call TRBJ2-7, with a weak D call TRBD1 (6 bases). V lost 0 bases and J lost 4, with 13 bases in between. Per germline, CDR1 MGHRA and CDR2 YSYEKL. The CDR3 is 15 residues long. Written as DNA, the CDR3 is TGCGCCAGCAGCCAAGATCCCTGGACAGATTACGAGCAGTACTTC. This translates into CASSQDPWTDYEQYF.

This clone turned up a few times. The CDR3 protein is CASSLMWENTEAFF. CDR3 DNA sequence: TGTGCCAGCAGCTTGATGTGGGAGAACACTGAAGCTTTCTTT. The chain employs TRBV5-4 and TRBJ1-1; D call uncertain. CDR3 length: 14 amino acids. Germline assignment: CDR1 SGHNT and CDR2 YYREEE (reference sequence). The ends were cut back, 1 base at V and 1 base at J, with 8 bases in the middle.

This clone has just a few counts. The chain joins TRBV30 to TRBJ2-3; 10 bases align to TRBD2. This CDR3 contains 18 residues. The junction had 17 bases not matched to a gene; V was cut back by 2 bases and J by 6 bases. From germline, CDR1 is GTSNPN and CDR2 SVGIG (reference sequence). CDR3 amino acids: CAWSPTGRSGGARDTQYF. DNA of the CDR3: TGTGCCTGGAGTCCAACGGGAAGGAGCGGGGGGGCCAGGGATACGCAGTATTTT.

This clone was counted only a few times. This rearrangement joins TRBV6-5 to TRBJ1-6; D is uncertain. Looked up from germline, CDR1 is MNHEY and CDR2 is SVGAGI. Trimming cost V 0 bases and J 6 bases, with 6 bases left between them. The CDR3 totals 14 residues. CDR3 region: CASSYSFFNSPLHF. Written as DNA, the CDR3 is TGTGCCAGCAGTTACTCCTTCTTTAATTCACCCCTCCACTTT.

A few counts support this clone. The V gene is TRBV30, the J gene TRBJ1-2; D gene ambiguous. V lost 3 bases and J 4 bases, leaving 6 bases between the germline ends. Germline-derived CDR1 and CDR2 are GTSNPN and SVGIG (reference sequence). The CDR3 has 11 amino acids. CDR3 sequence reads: CAWRPGYGYTF. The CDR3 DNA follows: TGTGCCTGGAGGCCCGGCTATGGCTACACCTTC.

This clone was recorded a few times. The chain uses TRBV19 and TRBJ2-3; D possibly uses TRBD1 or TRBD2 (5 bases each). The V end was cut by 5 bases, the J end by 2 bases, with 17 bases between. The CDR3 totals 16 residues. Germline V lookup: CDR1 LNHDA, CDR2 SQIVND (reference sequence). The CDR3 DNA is TGTGCCAGTAGTCCCGGGACCGTCTGGATCACAGATACGCAGTATTTT. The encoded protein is CASSPGTVWITDTQYF.

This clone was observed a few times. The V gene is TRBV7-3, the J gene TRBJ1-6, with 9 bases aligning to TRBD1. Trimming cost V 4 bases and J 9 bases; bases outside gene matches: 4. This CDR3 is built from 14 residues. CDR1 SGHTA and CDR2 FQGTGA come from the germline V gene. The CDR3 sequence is CASSWDREGSPLHF. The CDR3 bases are TGTGCCAGCAGCTGGGACAGGGAGGGTTCACCCCTCCACTTT.

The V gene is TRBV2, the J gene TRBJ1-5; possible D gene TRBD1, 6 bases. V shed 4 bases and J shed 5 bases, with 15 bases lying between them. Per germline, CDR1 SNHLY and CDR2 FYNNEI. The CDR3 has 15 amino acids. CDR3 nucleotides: TGTGCCAGCAGTGTCCCTCTTAAGGGGGATCAGCCCCAGCATTTT. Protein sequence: CASSVPLKGDQPQHF.

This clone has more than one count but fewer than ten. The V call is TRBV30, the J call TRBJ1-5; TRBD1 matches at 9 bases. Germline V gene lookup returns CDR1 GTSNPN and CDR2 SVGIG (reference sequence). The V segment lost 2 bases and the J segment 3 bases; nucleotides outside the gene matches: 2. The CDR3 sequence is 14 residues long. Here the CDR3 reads CAWSRTGDNQPQHF. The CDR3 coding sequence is TGTGCCTGGAGTCGGACAGGGGACAATCAGCCCCAGCATTTT.

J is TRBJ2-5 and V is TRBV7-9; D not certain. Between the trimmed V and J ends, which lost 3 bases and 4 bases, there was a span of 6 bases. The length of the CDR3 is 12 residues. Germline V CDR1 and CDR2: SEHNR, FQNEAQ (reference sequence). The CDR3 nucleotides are TGTGCCAGCAGCTTTGCCGGAGAGACCCAGTACTTC. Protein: CASSFAGETQYF.

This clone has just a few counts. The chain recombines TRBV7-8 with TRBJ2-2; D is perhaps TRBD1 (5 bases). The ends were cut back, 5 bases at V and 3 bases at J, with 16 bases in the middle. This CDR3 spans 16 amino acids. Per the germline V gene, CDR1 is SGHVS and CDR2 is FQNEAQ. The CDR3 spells CASSNQGIPYTGELFF. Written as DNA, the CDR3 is TGTGCCAGCAGCAACCAGGGAATTCCTTACACCGGGGAGCTGTTTTTT.

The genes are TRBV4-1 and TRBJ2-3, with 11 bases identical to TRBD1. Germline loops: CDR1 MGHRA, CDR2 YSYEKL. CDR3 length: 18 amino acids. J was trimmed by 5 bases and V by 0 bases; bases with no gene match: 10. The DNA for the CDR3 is TGCGCCAGCAGCCAAGAAGGTTCGGGACAGGGGGTGGGAGATACGCAGTATTTT. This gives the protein CASSQEGSGQGVGDTQYF.

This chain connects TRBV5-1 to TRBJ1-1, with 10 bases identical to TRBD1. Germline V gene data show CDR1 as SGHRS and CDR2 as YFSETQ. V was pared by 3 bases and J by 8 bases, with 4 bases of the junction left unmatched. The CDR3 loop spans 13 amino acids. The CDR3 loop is CASSWTGGLEAFF. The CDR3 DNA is TGCGCCAGCAGCTGGACAGGGGGTTTGGAAGCTTTCTTT. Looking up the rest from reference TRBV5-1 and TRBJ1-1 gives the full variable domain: KAGVTQTPRYLIKTRGQQVTLSCSPISGHRSVSWYQQTPGQGLQFLFEYFSETQRNKGNFPGRFSGRQFSNSRSEMNVSTLELGDSALYLCASSWTGGLEAFFGQGTRLTVV.

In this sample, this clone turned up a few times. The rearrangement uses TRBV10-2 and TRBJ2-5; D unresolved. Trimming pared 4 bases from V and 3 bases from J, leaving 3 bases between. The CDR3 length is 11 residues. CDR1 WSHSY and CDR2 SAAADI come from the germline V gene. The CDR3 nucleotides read TGCGCCAGCAGTGTTAAAGAGACCCAGTACTTC. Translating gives CASSVKETQYF.

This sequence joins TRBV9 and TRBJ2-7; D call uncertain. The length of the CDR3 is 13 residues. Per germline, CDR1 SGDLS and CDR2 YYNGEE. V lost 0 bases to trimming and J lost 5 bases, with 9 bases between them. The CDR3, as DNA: TGTGCCAGCAGCGTAGATATGGGCCACGAGCAGTACTTC. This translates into CASSVDMGHEQYF.

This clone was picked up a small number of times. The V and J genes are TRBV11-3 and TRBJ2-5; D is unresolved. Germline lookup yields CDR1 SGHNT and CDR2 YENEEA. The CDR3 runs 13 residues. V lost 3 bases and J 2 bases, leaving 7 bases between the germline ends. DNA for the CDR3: TGTGCCAGCAGCTTGCCCTTTCAAGAGACCCAGTACTTC. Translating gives CASSLPFQETQYF.

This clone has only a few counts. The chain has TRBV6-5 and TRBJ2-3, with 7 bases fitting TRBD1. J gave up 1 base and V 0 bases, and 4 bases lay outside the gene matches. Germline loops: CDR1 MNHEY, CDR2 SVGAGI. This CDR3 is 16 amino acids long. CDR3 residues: CASSYSGTEGTDTQYF. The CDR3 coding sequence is TGTGCCAGCAGTTACTCCGGGACAGAAGGCACAGATACGCAGTATTTT.

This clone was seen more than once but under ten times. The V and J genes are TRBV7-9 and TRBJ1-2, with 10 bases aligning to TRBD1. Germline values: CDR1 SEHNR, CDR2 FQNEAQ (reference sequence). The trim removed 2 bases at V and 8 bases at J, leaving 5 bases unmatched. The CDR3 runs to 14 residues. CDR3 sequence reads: CASSLTDRGLGYTF. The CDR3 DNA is TGTGCCAGCAGCTTAACCGACAGGGGGCTCGGCTACACCTTC.